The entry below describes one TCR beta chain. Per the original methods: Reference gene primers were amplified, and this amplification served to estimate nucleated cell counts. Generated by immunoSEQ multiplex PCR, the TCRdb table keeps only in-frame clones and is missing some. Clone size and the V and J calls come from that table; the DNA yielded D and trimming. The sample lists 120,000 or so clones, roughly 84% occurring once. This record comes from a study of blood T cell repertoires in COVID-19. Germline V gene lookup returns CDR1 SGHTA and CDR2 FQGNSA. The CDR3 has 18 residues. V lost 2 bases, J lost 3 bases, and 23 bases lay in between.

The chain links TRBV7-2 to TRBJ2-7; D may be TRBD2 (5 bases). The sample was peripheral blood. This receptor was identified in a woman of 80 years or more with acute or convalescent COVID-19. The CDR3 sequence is CASSLWSRLSISDYEQYF. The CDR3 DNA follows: TGTGCCAGCAGCTTATGGTCCCGGTTAAGCATTAGCGACTACGAGCAGTACTTC.